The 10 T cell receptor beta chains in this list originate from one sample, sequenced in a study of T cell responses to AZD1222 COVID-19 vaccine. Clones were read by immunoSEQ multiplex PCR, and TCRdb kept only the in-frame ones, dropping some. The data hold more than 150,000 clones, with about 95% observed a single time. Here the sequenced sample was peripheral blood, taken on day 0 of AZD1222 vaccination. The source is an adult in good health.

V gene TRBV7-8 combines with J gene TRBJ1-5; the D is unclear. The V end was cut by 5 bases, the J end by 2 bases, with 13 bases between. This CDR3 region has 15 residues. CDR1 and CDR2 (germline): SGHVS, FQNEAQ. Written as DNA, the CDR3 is TGTGCCAGCAGCCCCGCCGAGGCGGGCAATCAGCCCCAGCATTTT. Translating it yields CASSPAEAGNQPQHF.

The CDR3 DNA sequence: TGTGCCAGCAGCCCAGGGGCGCTACAGCACTATGGCTACACCTTC. Amino acids: CASSPGALQHYGYTF. V gene TRBV14 combines with J gene TRBJ1-2; D perhaps matches TRBD1 (6 bases). V was trimmed by 4 bases and J by 3 bases, leaving 15 bases between them. The CDR3 is 15 residues long. CDR1 is SGHDN, CDR2 FVKESK, per germline.

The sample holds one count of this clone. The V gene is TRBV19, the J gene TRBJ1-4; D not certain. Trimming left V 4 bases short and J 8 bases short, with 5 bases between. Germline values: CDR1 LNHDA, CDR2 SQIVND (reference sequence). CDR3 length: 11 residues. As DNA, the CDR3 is TGTGCCAGTAGTAGCCAGGAAAAACTGTTTTTT. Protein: CASSSQEKLFF.

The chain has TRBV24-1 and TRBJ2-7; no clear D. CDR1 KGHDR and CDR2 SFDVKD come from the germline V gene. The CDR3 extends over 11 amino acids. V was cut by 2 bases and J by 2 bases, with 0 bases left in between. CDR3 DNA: TGTGCCACCAGTGATTCCTACGAGCAGTACTTC. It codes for CATSDSYEQYF.

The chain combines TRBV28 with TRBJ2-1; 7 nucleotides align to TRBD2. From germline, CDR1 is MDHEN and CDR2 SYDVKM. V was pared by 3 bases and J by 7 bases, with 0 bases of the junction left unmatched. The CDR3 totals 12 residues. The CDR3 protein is CASSLGGNEQFF. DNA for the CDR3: TGTGCCAGCAGTTTGGGGGGGAATGAGCAGTTCTTC.

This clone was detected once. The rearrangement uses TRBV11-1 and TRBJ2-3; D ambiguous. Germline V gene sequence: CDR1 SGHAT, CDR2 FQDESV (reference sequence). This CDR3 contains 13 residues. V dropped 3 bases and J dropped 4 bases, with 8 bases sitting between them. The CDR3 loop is CASSFFRSDTQYF. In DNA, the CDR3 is TGTGCCAGCAGCTTTTTCCGGTCAGATACGCAGTATTTT.

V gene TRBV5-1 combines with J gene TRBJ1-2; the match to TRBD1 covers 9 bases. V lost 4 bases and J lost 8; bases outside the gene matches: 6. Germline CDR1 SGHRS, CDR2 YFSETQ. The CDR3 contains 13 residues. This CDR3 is CASSEGTGHGYTF. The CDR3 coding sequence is TGCGCCAGCAGCGAGGGGACAGGGCACGGCTACACCTTC. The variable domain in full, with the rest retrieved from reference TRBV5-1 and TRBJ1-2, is KAGVTQTPRYLIKTRGQQVTLSCSPISGHRSVSWYQQTPGQGLQFLFEYFSETQRNKGNFPGRFSGRQFSNSRSEMNVSTLELGDSALYLCASSEGTGHGYTFGSGTRLTVV.

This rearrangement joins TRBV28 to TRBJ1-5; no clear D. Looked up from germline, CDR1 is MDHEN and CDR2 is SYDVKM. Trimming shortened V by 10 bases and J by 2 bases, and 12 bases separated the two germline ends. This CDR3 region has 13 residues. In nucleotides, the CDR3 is TGTGCCACCCACCCTGGGGGCAATCAGCCCCAGCATTTT. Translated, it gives CATHPGGNQPQHF.

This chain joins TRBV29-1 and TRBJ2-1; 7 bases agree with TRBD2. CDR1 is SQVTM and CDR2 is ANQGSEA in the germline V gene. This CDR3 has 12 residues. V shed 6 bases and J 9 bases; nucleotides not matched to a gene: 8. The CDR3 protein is CSVVGGSSEQFF. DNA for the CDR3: TGCAGCGTGGTGGGAGGGTCCAGTGAGCAGTTCTTC.

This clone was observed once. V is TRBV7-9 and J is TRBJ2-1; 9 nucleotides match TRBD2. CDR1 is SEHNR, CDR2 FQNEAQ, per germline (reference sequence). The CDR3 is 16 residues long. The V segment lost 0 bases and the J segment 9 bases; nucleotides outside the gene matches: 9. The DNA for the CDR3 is TGTGCCAGCAGCTTAGCTACTAGCGGGTCTCTGGGTGAGCAGTTCTTC. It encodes CASSLATSGSLGEQFF.